The clone carrying this T cell receptor (beta chain) was counted once. This record comes from a study of blood T cell repertoires in COVID-19. Study summary: Samples representing acute and convalescent COVID-19 were sourced from the United States, Italy and Spain. T cells, B-cell-depleted T cells, or PBMCs provided the cDNA or gDNA that served as material.

Per the original methods: Amplification of reference gene primers provided the estimated nucleated cell counts. The assay was immunoSEQ multiplex PCR, and TCRdb's table has in-frame clones only and misses some. D and trimming come from the DNA, and the V and J calls and clone size come from that table. The sample lists under 150,000 clones, about 77% occurring once. V shed 3 bases, J shed 3 bases, and the junction held 0 bases outside the gene matches. Germline assignment: CDR1 SGHRS and CDR2 YFSETQ. The CDR3 is made up of 13 amino acids. Sequencing was performed on peripheral blood. The receptor's source is a man aged 80 or over with acute or convalescent COVID-19. The rearrangement uses TRBV5-1 and TRBJ2-7, with 10 bases fitting TRBD1. Written as DNA, the CDR3 is TGCGCCAGCAGCTGGACAGGGGGCTACGAGCAGTACTTC. Amino acids: CASSWTGGYEQYF.